A selection of T cell receptor beta chains follows, all from one sample in a study of blood T cell repertoires in COVID-19. Repertoires were generated with immunoSEQ multiplex PCR, while TCRdb's copy carries only in-frame clones and drops some. The sample carries some 60,000 clones, approximately 86% recorded once. The sample was peripheral blood. Receptors were obtained from a human donor with active COVID-19. The donor label of this sample is uncertain. Both conserved end residues are part of each CDR3. Each record gives: D gene, J gene, clone size, V gene, CDR3 DNA, CDR3 protein. D genes are given only for firm matches. Expanded clones get a size class; other rows say once, few or many, or leave the size out.

D gene: .
J gene: TRBJ2-5
clone size: .
V gene: TRBV30
CDR3 DNA: TGTGCCTGGAGTGTTACCAGCCAAGAGACCCAGTACTTC
CDR3 protein: CAWSVTSQETQYF

D gene: TRBD1
J gene: TRBJ1-4
clone size: .
V gene: TRBV11-2
CDR3 DNA: TGTGCCAGCAGCACCGGACAGGGCCCGTTCGAAAAACTGTTTTTT
CDR3 protein: CASSTGQGPFEKLFF

D gene: .
J gene: TRBJ2-5
clone size: .
V gene: TRBV5-1
CDR3 DNA: TGCGCCAGCAGCTTGGCCAATTATCCGACAGGCGGGACCCAGTACTTC
CDR3 protein: CASSLANYPTGGTQYF

D gene: TRBD2
J gene: TRBJ2-7
clone size: .
V gene: TRBV6-2/TRBV6-3
CDR3 DNA: TGTGCCAGCAGTTACTCTAGCGGGAGCTACGAGCAGTACTTC
CDR3 protein: CASSYSSGSYEQYF

D gene: TRBD1
J gene: TRBJ1-1
clone size: .
V gene: TRBV27
CDR3 DNA: TGTGCCAGCAGTACAGGGGCCACTGAAGCTTTCTTT
CDR3 protein: CASSTGATEAFF

D gene: .
J gene: TRBJ2-7
clone size: .
V gene: TRBV10-3
CDR3 DNA: TGTGCCATCAGTGGGACTAGGGGGGAGCAGTACTTC
CDR3 protein: CAISGTRGEQYF

D gene: TRBD2
J gene: TRBJ2-4
clone size: .
V gene: TRBV6-1
CDR3 DNA: TGTGCCAGCAGTCAAGCGGGGGGTAGGAACATTCAGTACTTC
CDR3 protein: CASSQAGGRNIQYF

D gene: TRBD2
J gene: TRBJ2-3
clone size: few
V gene: TRBV11-3
CDR3 DNA: TGTGCCAGCAGCCAAGGACTAGCGGGAGCCCCTACAGATACGCAGTATTTT
CDR3 protein: CASSQGLAGAPTDTQYF

D gene: TRBD1
J gene: TRBJ1-4
clone size: few
V gene: TRBV9
CDR3 DNA: TGTGCCAGCAGCCAGGACAGGGCCAATGAAAAACTGTTTTTT
CDR3 protein: CASSQDRANEKLFF

D gene: TRBD2
J gene: TRBJ2-7
clone size: .
V gene: TRBV23-1
CDR3 DNA: TGCGCCAGCAGTCAATCGGCGACTAGCGGACGCTCCTACGAGCAGTACTTC
CDR3 protein: CASSQSATSGRSYEQYF

D gene: .
J gene: TRBJ2-4
clone size: .
V gene: TRBV10-1
CDR3 DNA: TGCGCCACCACAGAGCAAGCCAAAAACATTCAGTACTTC
CDR3 protein: CATTEQAKNIQYF

D gene: TRBD1
J gene: TRBJ2-7
clone size: few
V gene: TRBV2
CDR3 DNA: TGTGCCAGCAGTACGCCGACAGGGGGCCGATACGAGCAGTACTTC
CDR3 protein: CASSTPTGGRYEQYF

D gene: TRBD1
J gene: TRBJ2-5
clone size: .
V gene: TRBV7-7
CDR3 DNA: TGTGCTAGCAGCTTTGGACAGGGAGGAGAGACCCAGTACTTC
CDR3 protein: CASSFGQGGETQYF

D gene: .
J gene: TRBJ1-2
clone size: .
V gene: TRBV11-2
CDR3 DNA: TGTGCCAGCAGCTTAGGACAGGCCAACTATGGCTACACCTTC
CDR3 protein: CASSLGQANYGYTF

D gene: TRBD1
J gene: TRBJ2-2
clone size: .
V gene: TRBV4-1
CDR3 DNA: TGCGCCAGCAGCCAACCGGACAGGGGAATCGGCGGGGAGCTGTTTTTT
CDR3 protein: CASSQPDRGIGGELFF

D gene: TRBD1
J gene: TRBJ1-3
clone size: .
V gene: TRBV7-8
CDR3 DNA: TGTGCCAGCTCTAGGTCGAGGGGACAGAGAAACACCATATATTTT
CDR3 protein: CASSRSRGQRNTIYF

D gene: .
J gene: TRBJ2-7
clone size: .
V gene: TRBV7-8
CDR3 DNA: TGTGCCAGCAGCTTAGGCGACACCTCCTACGAGCAGTACTTC
CDR3 protein: CASSLGDTSYEQYF

D gene: TRBD2
J gene: TRBJ2-1
clone size: .
V gene: TRBV5-4
CDR3 DNA: TGTGCCAGCAGCTTGTGGCTAGCGGGAGACGATGAGCAGTTCTTC
CDR3 protein: CASSLWLAGDDEQFF

D gene: .
J gene: TRBJ2-3
clone size: .
V gene: TRBV11-1
CDR3 DNA: TGTGCCAGCAGCTTAGGGTCTAGCTTCACAGATACGCAGTATTTT
CDR3 protein: CASSLGSSFTDTQYF

D gene: .
J gene: TRBJ2-1
clone size: .
V gene: TRBV3-1/TRBV3-2
CDR3 DNA: TGTGCCAGCAGCCAAGGGATAATAGCATTGCAGTTCTTC
CDR3 protein: CASSQGIIALQFF

D gene: TRBD2
J gene: TRBJ2-1
clone size: .
V gene: TRBV9
CDR3 DNA: TGTGCCAGCAGCGTAGTTGTTAGCGGGAGGTTCAATGAGCAGTTCTTC
CDR3 protein: CASSVVVSGRFNEQFF

D gene: .
J gene: TRBJ1-1
clone size: .
V gene: TRBV28
CDR3 DNA: TGTGCCAGCAGTTTAGAGCGCTCGGCTTTCTTT
CDR3 protein: CASSLERSAFF

D gene: .
J gene: TRBJ2-2
clone size: .
V gene: TRBV14
CDR3 DNA: TGTGCCAGCAGCCCCGGGACGAACACCGGGGAGCTGTTTTTT
CDR3 protein: CASSPGTNTGELFF

D gene: TRBD1
J gene: TRBJ2-7
clone size: .
V gene: TRBV9
CDR3 DNA: TGTGCCAGCAGCGCGTCCGGGACAGGGACCTACGAGCAGTACTTC
CDR3 protein: CASSASGTGTYEQYF

D gene: .
J gene: TRBJ2-1
clone size: once
V gene: TRBV19
CDR3 DNA: TGTGCCAGTAGTATAGGGCAGGGGTTGGGAAATGAGCAGTTCTTC
CDR3 protein: CASSIGQGLGNEQFF

D gene: .
J gene: TRBJ2-3
clone size: .
V gene: TRBV18
CDR3 DNA: TGTGCCAGCGCGGACAGCACTGTCACAGATACGCAGTATTTT
CDR3 protein: CASADSTVTDTQYF

D gene: .
J gene: TRBJ2-2
clone size: .
V gene: TRBV19
CDR3 DNA: TGTGCCAGTAGGCTCGGCACCGGGGAGCTGTTTTTT
CDR3 protein: CASRLGTGELFF

D gene: .
J gene: TRBJ1-2
clone size: .
V gene: TRBV7-2
CDR3 DNA: TGTGCCAGCAGCTTAGGACAGATCTATGGCTACACCTTC
CDR3 protein: CASSLGQIYGYTF

D gene: TRBD1
J gene: TRBJ1-1
clone size: .
V gene: TRBV29-1
CDR3 DNA: TGCAGCGTGGTCTCCTTACAGGGGATGCCTGAAGCTTTCTTT
CDR3 protein: CSVVSLQGMPEAFF

D gene: TRBD2
J gene: TRBJ2-3
clone size: .
V gene: TRBV29-1
CDR3 DNA: TGCAGCGTTGAATACCGCCGGGCGGGACTAGCAGCCCATACTAGCACAGATACGCAGTATTTT
CDR3 protein: CSVEYRRAGLAAHTSTDTQYF

D gene: .
J gene: TRBJ1-5
clone size: .
V gene: TRBV7-9
CDR3 DNA: TGTGCCAGCAGCACACAAGGACAGAATCAGCCCCAGCATTTT
CDR3 protein: CASSTQGQNQPQHF

D gene: .
J gene: TRBJ2-1
clone size: once
V gene: TRBV9
CDR3 DNA: TGTGCCAGCGCTAGTGGGGGGAGCTCCTACAATGAGCAGTTCTTC
CDR3 protein: CASASGGSSYNEQFF

D gene: .
J gene: TRBJ2-3
clone size: .
V gene: TRBV6-1
CDR3 DNA: TGTGCCAGCAGTGAACAGGTTTCAGGGCCATTTCAGGACACAGATACGCAGTATTTT
CDR3 protein: CASSEQVSGPFQDTDTQYF

D gene: .
J gene: TRBJ1-1
clone size: .
V gene: TRBV6-5
CDR3 DNA: TGTGCCAGCAGTACCCAGGGATTTGCTTTCTTT
CDR3 protein: CASSTQGFAFF

D gene: TRBD1
J gene: TRBJ1-5
clone size: .
V gene: TRBV4-1
CDR3 DNA: TGCGCCAGCAGCCAAGGAGAGGGGGCGGGTCAGCCCCAGCATTTT
CDR3 protein: CASSQGEGAGQPQHF

D gene: TRBD2
J gene: TRBJ2-3
clone size: .
V gene: TRBV2
CDR3 DNA: TGTGCCAGCATGGGACTAGCGGAGACTACTAGCACAGATACGCAGTATTTT
CDR3 protein: CASMGLAETTSTDTQYF

D gene: TRBD2
J gene: TRBJ2-1
clone size: .
V gene: TRBV29-1
CDR3 DNA: TGCAGCGTCGGAACTAGCGGGAGCCACAATGAGCAGTTCTTC
CDR3 protein: CSVGTSGSHNEQFF

D gene: .
J gene: TRBJ2-2
clone size: .
V gene: TRBV7-3
CDR3 DNA: TGTGCCAGCAGCCTCGGGTACGACGGGGAGCTGTTTTTT
CDR3 protein: CASSLGYDGELFF

D gene: TRBD1
J gene: TRBJ2-2
clone size: .
V gene: TRBV24-1
CDR3 DNA: TGTGCCACCAGTGATTTGAGGACAGGGGATTCCGGGGAGCTGTTTTTT
CDR3 protein: CATSDLRTGDSGELFF

D gene: .
J gene: TRBJ1-5
clone size: .
V gene: TRBV5-6
CDR3 DNA: TGTGCCAGCAGCTTGTCCCAGGGATGGGATCAGCCCCAGCATTTT
CDR3 protein: CASSLSQGWDQPQHF

D gene: .
J gene: TRBJ2-1
clone size: .
V gene: TRBV29-1
CDR3 DNA: TGCAGCGTTGTCACCGGGAGCGGAAGAAACAATGAGCAGTTCTTC
CDR3 protein: CSVVTGSGRNNEQFF

D gene: TRBD1
J gene: TRBJ1-5
clone size: .
V gene: TRBV19
CDR3 DNA: TGTGCCAGTAGTACCGACAGGGGCAATCAGCCCCAGCATTTT
CDR3 protein: CASSTDRGNQPQHF

D gene: .
J gene: TRBJ1-2
clone size: .
V gene: TRBV6-5
CDR3 DNA: TGTGCCAGCAGTCCCAATCAAGGCGGGTACGGCTACACCTTC
CDR3 protein: CASSPNQGGYGYTF

D gene: .
J gene: TRBJ2-7
clone size: .
V gene: TRBV27
CDR3 DNA: TGTGCCAGCAGCTTCGTCGAAAGGAGCTCCTACGAGCAGTACTTC
CDR3 protein: CASSFVERSSYEQYF

D gene: TRBD1
J gene: TRBJ2-3
clone size: .
V gene: TRBV15
CDR3 DNA: TGTGCCACCAGCACGGACAGGGGACCAGATACGCAGTATTTT
CDR3 protein: CATSTDRGPDTQYF

D gene: .
J gene: TRBJ2-1
clone size: .
V gene: TRBV25-1
CDR3 DNA: TGTGCCAGCAGTGAATTACAGGAGACCTACAATGAGCAGTTCTTC
CDR3 protein: CASSELQETYNEQFF

D gene: .
J gene: TRBJ2-2
clone size: once
V gene: TRBV12-2
CDR3 DNA: TGTGCAAGTCGCTTAGCGGGGGGGACCGGGGAGCTGTTTTTT
CDR3 protein: CASRLAGGTGELFF

D gene: .
J gene: TRBJ1-5
clone size: few
V gene: TRBV28
CDR3 DNA: TGTGCCAGCAGTGCGGGGACCCTGGAGGGACAGCCCCAGCATTTT
CDR3 protein: CASSAGTLEGQPQHF

D gene: .
J gene: TRBJ2-1
clone size: .
V gene: TRBV19
CDR3 DNA: TGTGCCAGTAGTGGGCCAAACTCCTACAATGAGCAGTTCTTC
CDR3 protein: CASSGPNSYNEQFF